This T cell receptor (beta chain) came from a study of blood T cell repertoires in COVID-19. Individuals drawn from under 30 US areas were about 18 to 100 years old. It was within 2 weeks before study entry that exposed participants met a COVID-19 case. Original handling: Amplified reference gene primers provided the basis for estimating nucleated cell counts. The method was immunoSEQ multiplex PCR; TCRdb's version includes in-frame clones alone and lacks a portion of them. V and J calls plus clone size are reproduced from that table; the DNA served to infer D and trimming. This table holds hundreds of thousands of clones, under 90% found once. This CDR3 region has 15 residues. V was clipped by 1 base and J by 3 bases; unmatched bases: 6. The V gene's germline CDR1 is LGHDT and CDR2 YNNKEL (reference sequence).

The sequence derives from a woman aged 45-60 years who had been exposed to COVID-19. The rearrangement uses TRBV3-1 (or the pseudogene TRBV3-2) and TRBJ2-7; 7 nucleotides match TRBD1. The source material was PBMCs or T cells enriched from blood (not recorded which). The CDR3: CASSQVGDRGYEQYF. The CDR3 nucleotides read TGTGCCAGCAGCCAAGTTGGGGACAGAGGCTACGAGCAGTACTTC.